The clone carrying this TCR beta chain has just a few counts. This specimen belongs to a study of CD8 T cells in Susac syndrome. Random hexamers were used to reverse transcribe the RNA input (roughly 0.5 to 1 ug). TCR beta CDR3 was amplified by immunoSEQ multiplex PCR. This amplification extended across 54 Vbeta and 13 Jbeta segments. TCRdb independently ran MiXCR on the immunoSEQ multiplex PCR reads; one entry per CDR3 protein. The sample records approximately 140,000 distinct CDR3 sequences, 80% to 85% being singletons. The CDR3 is made up of 13 amino acids. The V and J ends lost 6 bases and 7 bases respectively, with 16 bases between them. Germline CDR1 is SEHNR and CDR2 is FQNEAQ (reference sequence).

Sequencing input: CD8+ T cells from PBMCs. The chain links TRBV7-9 to TRBJ2-7; weak D call: TRBD1 (5 bases). This clonotype was sampled from a human donor with multiple sclerosis. This CDR3 reads CASRKTEDTEQYF. The CDR3, as DNA: TGTGCCAGCAGGAAGACAGAAGACACTGAGCAGTACTTC.